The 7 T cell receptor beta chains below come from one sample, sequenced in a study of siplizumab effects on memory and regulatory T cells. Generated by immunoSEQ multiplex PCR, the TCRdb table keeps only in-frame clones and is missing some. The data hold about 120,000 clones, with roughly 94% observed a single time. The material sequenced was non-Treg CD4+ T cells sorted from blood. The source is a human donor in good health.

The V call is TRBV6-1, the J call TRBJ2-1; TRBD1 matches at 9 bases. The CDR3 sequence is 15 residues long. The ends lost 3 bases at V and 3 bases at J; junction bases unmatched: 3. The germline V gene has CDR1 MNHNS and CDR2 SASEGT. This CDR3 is CASSEDRGRYNEQFF. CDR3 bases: TGTGCCAGCAGTGAGGACAGGGGACGCTACAATGAGCAGTTCTTC.

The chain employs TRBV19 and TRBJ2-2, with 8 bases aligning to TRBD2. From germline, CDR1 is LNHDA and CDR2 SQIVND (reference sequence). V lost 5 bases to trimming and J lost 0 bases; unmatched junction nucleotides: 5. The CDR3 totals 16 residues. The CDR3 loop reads CASSLTSVTNTGELFF. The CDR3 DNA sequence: TGTGCCAGTAGTTTGACTAGCGTAACGAACACCGGGGAGCTGTTTTTT.

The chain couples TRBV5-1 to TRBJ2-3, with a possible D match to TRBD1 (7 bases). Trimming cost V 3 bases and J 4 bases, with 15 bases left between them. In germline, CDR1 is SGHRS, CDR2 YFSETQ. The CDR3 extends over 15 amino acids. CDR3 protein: CASSSEGAWADTQYF. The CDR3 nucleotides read TGCGCCAGCAGCTCGGAGGGGGCTTGGGCAGATACGCAGTATTTT.

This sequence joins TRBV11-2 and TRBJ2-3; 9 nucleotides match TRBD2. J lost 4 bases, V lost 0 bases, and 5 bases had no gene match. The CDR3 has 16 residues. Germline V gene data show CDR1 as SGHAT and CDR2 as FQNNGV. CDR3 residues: CASSLDGAGGPDTQYF. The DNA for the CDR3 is TGTGCCAGCAGCTTAGATGGGGCGGGGGGGCCAGATACGCAGTATTTT.

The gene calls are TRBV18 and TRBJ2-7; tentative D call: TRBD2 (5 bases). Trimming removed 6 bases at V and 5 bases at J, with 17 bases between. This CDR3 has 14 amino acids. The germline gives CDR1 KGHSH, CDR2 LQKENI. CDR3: CASSPRLASDEQYF. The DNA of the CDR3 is TGTGCCAGCTCCCCCCGTCTAGCCTCAGACGAGCAGTACTTC.

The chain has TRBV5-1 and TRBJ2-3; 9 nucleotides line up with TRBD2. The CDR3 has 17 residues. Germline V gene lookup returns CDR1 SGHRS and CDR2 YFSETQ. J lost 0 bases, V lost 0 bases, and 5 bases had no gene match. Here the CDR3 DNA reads TGCGCCAGCAGCTTGGGGCTAGCGGGACCTAGCACAGATACGCAGTATTTT. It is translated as CASSLGLAGPSTDTQYF.

CDR3 sequence reads: CASSLGTSAYEQYF. CDR3 coding DNA: TGTGCCAGCAGTTTAGGGACATCAGCCTACGAGCAGTACTTC. The chain carries TRBV27 and TRBJ2-7; D might be TRBD1 (6 bases). This CDR3 has 14 amino acids. Trimming stripped 2 bases from V and 2 bases from J, with 10 bases between. CDR1 is MNHEY and CDR2 is SMNVEV in the germline V gene (reference sequence).